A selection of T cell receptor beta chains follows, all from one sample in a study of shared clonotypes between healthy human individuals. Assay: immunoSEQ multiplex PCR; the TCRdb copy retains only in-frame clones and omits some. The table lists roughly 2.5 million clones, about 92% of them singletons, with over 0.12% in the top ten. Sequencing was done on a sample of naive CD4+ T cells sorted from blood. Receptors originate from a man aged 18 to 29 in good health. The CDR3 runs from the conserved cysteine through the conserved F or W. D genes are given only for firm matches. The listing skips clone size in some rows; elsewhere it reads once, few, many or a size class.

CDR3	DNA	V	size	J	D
CASSEREDYGYTF	TGTGCCAGCAGCGAAAGGGAGGACTATGGCTACACCTTC	TRBV9	-	TRBJ1-2	-
CASSLARANSGIMSEQYF	TGTGCCAGCAGCTTGGCCAGGGCTAATAGCGGGATCATGAGTGAGCAGTACTTC	TRBV5-6	-	TRBJ2-7	TRBD2
CASSLDGGWDTQYF	TGCGCCAGCAGCTTGGACGGCGGGTGGGATACGCAGTATTTT	TRBV5-1	-	TRBJ2-3	-
CASSYGGGLINEQFF	TGTGCCAGCTCGTACGGCGGGGGGCTTATAAATGAGCAGTTCTTC	TRBV5-4	-	TRBJ2-1	TRBD2
CSVGGVQGPNTGELFF	TGCAGCGTTGGCGGGGTCCAGGGTCCGAACACCGGGGAGCTGTTTTTT	TRBV29-1	-	TRBJ2-2	-
CASSATSGRWGTGELFF	TGCGCCAGCAGTGCGACTAGCGGCCGTTGGGGCACCGGGGAGCTGTTTTTT	TRBV10-2	-	TRBJ2-2	TRBD2
CSASRSEAFF	TGCAGTGCTTCCCGATCGGAAGCTTTCTTT	TRBV20-1	-	TRBJ1-1	-
CASSGAGQYNSPLHF	TGTGCCAGCAGTGGGGCGGGGCAGTATAATTCACCCCTCCACTTT	TRBV6-5	-	TRBJ1-6	-
CASSRPLRGPSEHEQYF	TGTGCCAGCAGCCGACCCCTCCGGGGACCCTCGGAACACGAGCAGTACTTC	TRBV7-2	-	TRBJ2-7	-
CASSDREQYF	TGTGCCAGCAGTGACCGCGAGCAGTACTTC	TRBV2	few	TRBJ2-7	-
CASSPQRYEQYF	TGTGCCAGCAGTCCCCAAAGATACGAGCAGTACTTC	TRBV6-1	-	TRBJ2-7	-
CASRATLPTDTQYF	TGTGCCAGCAGAGCGACTCTTCCGACGGATACGCAGTATTTT	TRBV2	-	TRBJ2-3	-
CASRARGDSGNTIYF	TGTGCCAGCAGGGCCCGTGGTGACTCTGGAAACACCATATATTTT	TRBV6-6	-	TRBJ1-3	-
CAWNRGGRGSGTEAFF	TGTGCCTGGAACAGAGGGGGCAGGGGGTCCGGCACTGAAGCTTTCTTT	TRBV30	-	TRBJ1-1	TRBD1
CASSPRRVQSNEQFF	TGTGCCAGCAGCCCCCGCCGGGTTCAGAGTAATGAGCAGTTCTTC	TRBV9	-	TRBJ2-1	-
CASSLERGSYEQYF	TGTGCCAGCAGTCTGGAGCGGGGATCCTACGAGCAGTACTTC	TRBV6-5	-	TRBJ2-7	TRBD2
CAWSSGGQRQPQHF	TGTGCCTGGAGTTCCGGGGGGCAACGGCAGCCCCAGCATTTT	TRBV30	-	TRBJ1-5	-
CASRTSYNTGELFF	TGTGCCAGCCGGACTAGCTATAACACCGGGGAGCTGTTTTTT	TRBV6-4	-	TRBJ2-2	TRBD2
CASRGEAYYGYTF	TGTGCCAGCAGGGGTGAGGCGTACTATGGCTACACCTTC	TRBV2	-	TRBJ1-2	-
CASSYHRAINTEAFF	TGTGCCAGCAGTTACCACAGGGCGATTAACACTGAAGCTTTCTTT	TRBV6-5	-	TRBJ1-1	-
CASSLEGLLSSYNEQFF	TGTGCCAGCAGCTTAGAAGGGCTTCTAAGCTCCTACAATGAGCAGTTCTTC	TRBV7-6	-	TRBJ2-1	-
CASSPPLILGRNHNEQFF	TGTGCCAGCAGCCCCCCTCTCATCTTGGGTAGAAATCACAATGAGCAGTTCTTC	TRBV7-9	-	TRBJ2-1	-
CASSPLAPGQGDNTEAFF	TGCGCCAGCAGCCCCCTGGCACCGGGACAGGGGGACAACACTGAAGCTTTCTTT	TRBV5-1	-	TRBJ1-1	TRBD1
CASSLQLQRTSTDTQYF	TGTGCCAGCTCACTCCAATTACAGCGGACGAGCACAGATACGCAGTATTTT	TRBV18	-	TRBJ2-3	-
CASSYRDSYEQYF	TGTGCCAGCAGTTACCGGGACTCCTACGAGCAGTACTTC	TRBV6-6	-	TRBJ2-7	-
CASTPRGDSYEKLFF	TGCGCCAGCACCCCGAGGGGGGACAGTTATGAAAAACTGTTTTTT	TRBV5-1	-	TRBJ1-4	TRBD1
CAVPGGSGNTIYF	TGTGCCGTTCCAGGGGGCTCTGGAAACACCATATATTTT	TRBV6-6	-	TRBJ1-3	TRBD1
CASIQVADSTEAFF	TGTGCCAGTATACAGGTGGCGGATAGCACTGAAGCTTTCTTT	TRBV19	-	TRBJ1-1	-
CASSPAAGPYEQYF	TGCGCCAGCAGCCCGGCGGCAGGCCCCTACGAGCAGTACTTC	TRBV5-1	-	TRBJ2-7	-
CAWRPAGSAKNIQYF	TGTGCCTGGAGACCAGCGGGTTCAGCCAAAAACATTCAGTACTTC	TRBV30	-	TRBJ2-4	-
CASSLVPGGSYEQYF	TGTGCCAGCAGCTTAGTACCAGGGGGATCCTACGAGCAGTACTTC	TRBV7-2	-	TRBJ2-7	TRBD1
CASSSRQAGEAFF	TGTGCCAGCAGTTCAAGACAGGCTGGTGAAGCTTTCTTT	TRBV6-6	-	TRBJ1-1	-
CASSDLQIYEQYF	TGTGCCAGCAGTGACCTACAGATATACGAGCAGTACTTC	TRBV6-4	-	TRBJ2-7	-
CASTYGGSNQPQHF	TGTGCCAGTACTTACGGGGGTTCCAATCAGCCCCAGCATTTT	TRBV19	once	TRBJ1-5	-
CASSIDPVSSNQPQHF	TGTGCCAGTAGTATAGATCCCGTGTCTAGCAATCAGCCCCAGCATTTT	TRBV19	once	TRBJ1-5	-
CASSPAQVLRNTIYF	TGTGCCAGCAGCCCCGCCCAGGTTCTTAGAAACACCATATATTTT	TRBV11-2	-	TRBJ1-3	-
CASSLGVPSGNTIYF	TGTGCCAGCAGCTTGGGGGTGCCCTCTGGAAACACCATATATTTT	TRBV5-6	-	TRBJ1-3	-
CASSFQLQGRLSYEQYF	TGTGCCAGCAGCTTCCAATTACAGGGTCGGCTCTCCTACGAGCAGTACTTC	TRBV11-2	-	TRBJ2-7	-
CAWSRQGPAQFF	TGTGCCTGGAGTAGACAGGGCCCTGCGCAGTTCTTC	TRBV30	once	TRBJ2-1	TRBD1
CASSGQGGSPLHF	TGTGCCAGCTCTGGACAGGGTGGGTCACCCCTCCACTTT	TRBV27	few	TRBJ1-6	TRBD1
CASSRVPGQGTRTEAFF	TGTGCCAGCAGCCGCGTCCCGGGACAGGGTACGCGGACTGAAGCTTTCTTT	TRBV2	-	TRBJ1-1	TRBD1
CASSAGTGGTGELFF	TGTGCCAGTAGTGCCGGGACAGGGGGCACCGGGGAGCTGTTTTTT	TRBV19	-	TRBJ2-2	TRBD1